A single TCR beta chain is shown here with its context. Its antigen is undetermined. The source of the sample is a study of CD8+ T cells in alopecia areata. Study-wide points: Scalp specimens additionally yield sequences from normal skin's resident alphabeta T cells. Greater clonality was observed in lesional scalp samples, especially alopecia totalis/universalis, versus normal scalp.

Sorting from PBMCs produced CD4+ and CD8+ T cells. Sequencing relied on a cDNA template that was reverse transcribed from extracted RNA. Clones were read by immunoSEQ multiplex PCR, and TCRdb kept only the in-frame ones, dropping some. The table includes about 120,000 clones, less than 50% detected once. This CDR3 has 13 amino acids. Germline V gives CDR1 SQVTM, CDR2 ANQGSEA. Germline trimming cut 2 bases from V and 4 bases from J; bases unmatched to any gene: 4. This TCR was recovered from a human donor with alopecia areata. The sequenced sample consisted of NKG2D-low CD8+ T cells sorted from blood. The genes are TRBV29-1 and TRBJ2-7; 8 nucleotides match TRBD1. The CDR3 DNA follows: TGCAGCGTTGAATCGGACAGGGAGTACGAGCAGTACTTC. Translation gives CSVESDREYEQYF.